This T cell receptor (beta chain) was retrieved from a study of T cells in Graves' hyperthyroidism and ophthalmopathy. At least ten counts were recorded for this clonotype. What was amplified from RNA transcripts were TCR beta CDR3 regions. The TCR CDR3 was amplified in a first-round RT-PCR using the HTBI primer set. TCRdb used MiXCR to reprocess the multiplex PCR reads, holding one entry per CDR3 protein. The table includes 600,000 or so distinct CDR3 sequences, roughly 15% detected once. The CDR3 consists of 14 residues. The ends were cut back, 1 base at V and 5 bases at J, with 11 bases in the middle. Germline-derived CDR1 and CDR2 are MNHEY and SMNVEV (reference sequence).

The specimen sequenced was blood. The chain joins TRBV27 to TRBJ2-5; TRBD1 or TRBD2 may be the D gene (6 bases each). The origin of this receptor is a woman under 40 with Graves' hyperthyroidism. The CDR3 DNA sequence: TGTGCCAGCAGTTTATACGGGGGCAAGGAGACCCAGTACTTC. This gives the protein CASSLYGGKETQYF.